This T cell receptor (beta chain) was documented in a study of PD-1 blockade in classical Hodgkin lymphoma (dated by TCRdb to 2020 to 2021). Notes on the research overall: Nivolumab dosing was 3 mg/kg intravenously every 2 weeks, continuing until either disease progression or unacceptable toxicity. A peripheral blood immune signature of response to PD-1 blockade in classical Hodgkin lymphoma was defined using TCR beta sequencing and CyTOF.

This clone was recorded only once. Its target antigen remains unknown. The sample holds no much larger clone one base away, and base qualities are not on file. The Qiagen DNeasy kit was used to extract genomic DNA from unsorted PBMCs and from the negatively selected CD4+ and CD8+ fractions. TCR beta CDR3 regions were amplified by immunoSEQ multiplex PCR using primers annealing to V and J segments. A synthetic immune receptor repertoire was used to minimize amplification bias, and any residual bias was removed computationally once sequencing was done. Per the source publication's procedure: Repertoire diversity was quantified as the Shannon entropy index using custom Python scripts. Unsorted, CD4+ and CD8+ repertoires were examined separately, except in combined analyses, for which CD4+ and CD8+ sequences were merged in silico. Clonal expansion was defined as a frequency increase of at least 2-fold after treatment compared with C1D1, and clones undetected at baseline were assigned a pseudocount of 0.5. Singleton clones were defined as clones with 0 or 1 copy at C1D1, and non-singleton clones were defined as clones with 2 or more copies. Clones expanded in unsorted samples were assigned a CD4+, CD8+ or unknown annotation through matching of protein sequences in sorted samples from the same patient. Wilcoxon tests on paired samples were used to test changes in diversity from C1D1 to C4D1. TCRdb limited this immuneACCESS table to in-frame rearrangements with V and J called. A share of clones is missing; checked studies link under half to unresolved V genes, and the rest is unexplained. Clonal size and the V and J genes are those of that table, whereas D and trimming came from the DNA. The sample has some 21,000 clones on record, 85% of them singletons. The top ten clones comprise 10% to 15% of the sample.

Per the germline V gene, ENHRY is the CDR1 and SYGVKD is the CDR2. Its CDR3 holds 14 amino acids, cysteine through phenylalanine. Just CDR3 DNA is preserved here, 42 bases in frame from base 1. V is clipped by 2 bases and J by 1 base, and the sequence between their germline boundaries is 8 bases long. The investigation overall reported the following: Lower diversity was seen in patients whose nivolumab began less than 1 year after ASCT, and these patients were left out of later analyses so that immune reconstitution would not confound the results. The study was limited to a single clinical trial cohort, and causes of repertoire differences, possibly disease activity or prior therapy, remained undefined. Among trial patients, those achieving complete response had baseline diversity similar to that of newly diagnosed patients, while diversity was significantly lower in partial responders and progressors. By C4D1, a significant rise was seen in CD4+ TCR diversity but not in CD8+ TCR diversity (p=0.0027 vs p=0.16), and the rise was most apparent among complete responders (p=0.02). Baseline TCR diversity was reported to be lower in newly diagnosed patients than in healthy donors and to be lower still in relapsed/refractory patients.

Interpreted using the paper, the time point label stands for: cycle 4 day 1 (C4D1), after more than 5 weeks of nivolumab. Every trial patient had relapsed following autologous stem cell transplantation, and prior brentuximab vedotin exposure was what differed among cohorts A, B and C. The trial cohort was composed of about 60 patients with relapsed/refractory classical Hodgkin lymphoma, for whom complete response, partial response or progressive disease was recorded as best overall response. Trial patients were treated with single-agent nivolumab in the multi-cohort phase II CheckMate 205 trial. Best overall response was determined by an independent review committee according to the 2007 International Working Group response criteria. PBMCs from the trial were collected at three points: immediately before nivolumab initiation (C1D1), and during therapy at cycle 2 day 1 and cycle 4 day 1. Peripheral blood was collected in 8 mL Vacutainer Cell Preparation Tubes, from which PBMCs were isolated by centrifugation and then cryopreserved.

This clonotype was obtained from a human donor with classical Hodgkin lymphoma. Recombination connected TRBV10-3 to TRBJ1-1, with the D gene uncertain. This specimen was peripheral blood mononuclear cells (PBMCs), taken before the fourth cycle of nivolumab. The DNA sequence is given as TGTGCCATCAGTGAGAGGGTTGCGAACACTGAAGCTTTCTTT. It is translated as CAISERVANTEAFF.